This is a list of T cell receptor beta chains from one sample in a study of cytomegalovirus exposure and HLA in healthy donors. Produced via immunoSEQ multiplex PCR; TCRdb's table is partial and in-frame only. Its listing shows approximately 92,000 clones. Sequencing was carried out using PBMCs. These receptors were collected from a woman aged 25 to 39 in good health and CMV-seronegative. Both conserved end residues are part of each CDR3. A D gene is named only where the DNA matches it firmly.

>TRBV30|TRBJ2-3|TRBD2
CAWNLAGGVGDTQYF
>TRBV7-9|TRBJ1-2|-
CASSFWSGDYGYTF
>TRBV11-2|TRBJ2-7|TRBD1
CASSWRTGNYEQYF
>TRBV4-1|TRBJ2-3|TRBD1
CASSQDRGQGGLLADTQYF
>TRBV5-1|TRBJ2-2|TRBD1
CASSLRKGANTGELFF
>TRBV11-2|TRBJ2-1|TRBD2
CASSLAGGASGNNEQFF
>TRBV5-5|TRBJ1-5|-
CASSLEVRANQPQHF
>TRBV6-6|TRBJ2-2|TRBD2
CASSSGLAGATGELFF
>TRBV9|TRBJ2-3|-
CASSQTGPDTQYF
>TRBV4-1|TRBJ2-1|TRBD2
CASTRTRDYNEQFF
>TRBV18|TRBJ1-1|-
CASSPPSGALTEAFF
>TRBV19|TRBJ1-5|TRBD1
CASSIRDRNQPQHF
>TRBV5-4|TRBJ2-5|TRBD2
CASSLVLRGMHQETQYF
>TRBV4-2|TRBJ1-4|-
CASTPIGAEEKLFF
>TRBV6-6|TRBJ1-4|-
CASSYVSTNEKLFF
>TRBV5-4|TRBJ1-2|-
CASSLQGTEGYTF
>TRBV9|TRBJ1-6|-
CASSVLAGDNSPLHF
>TRBV5-5|TRBJ1-2|TRBD1
CASSRQGAAGYTF
>TRBV10-1|TRBJ2-3|TRBD2
CASMSGMSDTQYF
>TRBV5-1|TRBJ1-1|-
CASSLTAGGTEAFF
>TRBV28|TRBJ2-3|TRBD2
CASSQLSGVAGGLTQYF
>TRBV19|TRBJ1-3|-
CASSRSSGPPGSGNTIYF
>TRBV7-9|TRBJ2-1|-
CASSLAGRGALYNEQFF
>TRBV15|TRBJ1-3|-
CATSRGERNTIYF
>TRBV7-2|TRBJ2-2|TRBD1
CASSLGTGGDTGELFF
>TRBV7-9|TRBJ2-1|TRBD2
CASSLTSGPYNEQFF
>TRBV7-3|TRBJ2-1|-
CASSLGDTDNEQFF
>TRBV28|TRBJ1-5|-
CASSSLRYSNQPQHF
>TRBV14|TRBJ1-4|TRBD1
CASSRTGGYEKLFF
>TRBV6-5|TRBJ1-5|-
CASSSQAGAAGPQHF
>TRBV25-1|TRBJ2-2|-
CASSESAGRLDTGELFF
>TRBV12-5|TRBJ2-3|TRBD2
CASAKGLAGGPDTDTQYF
>TRBV7-2|TRBJ2-1|-
CASSLVTFSYNEQFF
>TRBV5-1|TRBJ1-3|-
CASSLGTASTLIFF
>TRBV5-1|TRBJ2-1|-
CASSLFVTGQANEQFF
>TRBV5-1|TRBJ2-3|-
CASSLGGYTDTQYF
>TRBV7-9|TRBJ2-3|-
CASSSPGAFTDTQYF
>TRBV7-9|TRBJ2-4|-
CASSLVSLAKNIQYF
>TRBV5-6|TRBJ2-7|TRBD1
CASSRDRSYEQYF
>TRBV18|TRBJ1-1|-
CASSPGGVVGTEAFF
>TRBV18|TRBJ2-5|-
CASSPRETQYF
>TRBV7-2|TRBJ2-5|-
CASSLGLSGFGQETQYF
>TRBV4-1|TRBJ1-3|-
CASSQQYTRSSGNTIYF
>TRBV25-1|TRBJ2-7|TRBD2
CASSEGKSGVYEQYF